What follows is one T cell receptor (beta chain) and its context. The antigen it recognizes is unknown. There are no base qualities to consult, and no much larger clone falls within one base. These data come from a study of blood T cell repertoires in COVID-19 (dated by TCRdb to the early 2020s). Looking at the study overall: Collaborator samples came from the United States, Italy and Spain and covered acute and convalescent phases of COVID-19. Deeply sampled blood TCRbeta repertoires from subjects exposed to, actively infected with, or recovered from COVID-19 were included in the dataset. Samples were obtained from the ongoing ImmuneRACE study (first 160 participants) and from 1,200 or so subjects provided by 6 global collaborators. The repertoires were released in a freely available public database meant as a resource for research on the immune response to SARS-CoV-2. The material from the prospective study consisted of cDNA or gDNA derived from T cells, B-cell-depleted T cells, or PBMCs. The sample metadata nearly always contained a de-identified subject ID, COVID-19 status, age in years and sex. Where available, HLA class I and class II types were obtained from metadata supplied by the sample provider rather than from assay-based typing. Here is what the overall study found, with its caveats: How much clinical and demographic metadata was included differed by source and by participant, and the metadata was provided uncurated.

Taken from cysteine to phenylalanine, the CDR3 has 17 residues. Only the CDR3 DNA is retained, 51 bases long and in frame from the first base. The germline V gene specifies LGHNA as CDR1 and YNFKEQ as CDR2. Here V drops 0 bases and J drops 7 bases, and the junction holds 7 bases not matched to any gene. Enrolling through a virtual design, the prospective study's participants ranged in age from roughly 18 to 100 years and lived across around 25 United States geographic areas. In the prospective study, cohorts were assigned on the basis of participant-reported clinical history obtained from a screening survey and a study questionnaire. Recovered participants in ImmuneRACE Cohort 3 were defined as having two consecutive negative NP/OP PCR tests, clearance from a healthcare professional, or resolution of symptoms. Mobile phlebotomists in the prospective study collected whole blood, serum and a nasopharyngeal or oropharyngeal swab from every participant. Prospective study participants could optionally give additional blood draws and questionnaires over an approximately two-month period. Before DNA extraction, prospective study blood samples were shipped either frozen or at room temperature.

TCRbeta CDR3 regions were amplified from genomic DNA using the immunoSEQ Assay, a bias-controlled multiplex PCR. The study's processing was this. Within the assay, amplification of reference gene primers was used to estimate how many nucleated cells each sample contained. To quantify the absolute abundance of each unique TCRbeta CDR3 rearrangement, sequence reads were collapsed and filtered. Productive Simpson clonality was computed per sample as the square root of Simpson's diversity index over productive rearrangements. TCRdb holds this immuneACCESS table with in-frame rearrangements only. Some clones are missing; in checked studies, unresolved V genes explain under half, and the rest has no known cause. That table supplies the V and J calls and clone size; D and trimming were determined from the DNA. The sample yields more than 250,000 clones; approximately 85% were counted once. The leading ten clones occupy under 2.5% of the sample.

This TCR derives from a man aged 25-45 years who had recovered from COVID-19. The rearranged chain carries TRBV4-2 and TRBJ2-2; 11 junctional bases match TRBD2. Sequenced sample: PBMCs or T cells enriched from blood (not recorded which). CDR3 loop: CASSQELLAGGIGELFF. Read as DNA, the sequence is TGTGCCAGCAGCCAAGAGTTGCTAGCGGGGGGAATCGGGGAGCTGTTTTTT.